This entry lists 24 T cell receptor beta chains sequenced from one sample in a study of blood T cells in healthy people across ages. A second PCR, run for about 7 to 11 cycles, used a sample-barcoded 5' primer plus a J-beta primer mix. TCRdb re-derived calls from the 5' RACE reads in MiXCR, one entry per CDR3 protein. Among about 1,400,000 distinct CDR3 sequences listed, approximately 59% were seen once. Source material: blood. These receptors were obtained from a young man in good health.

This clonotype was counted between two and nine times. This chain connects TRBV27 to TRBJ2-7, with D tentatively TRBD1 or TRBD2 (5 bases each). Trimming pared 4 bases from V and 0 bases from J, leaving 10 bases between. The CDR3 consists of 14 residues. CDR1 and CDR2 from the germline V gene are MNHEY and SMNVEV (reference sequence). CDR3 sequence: CASSSAGASYEQYF. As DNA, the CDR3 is TGTGCCAGCAGTTCTGCCGGGGCCTCCTACGAGCAGTACTTC.

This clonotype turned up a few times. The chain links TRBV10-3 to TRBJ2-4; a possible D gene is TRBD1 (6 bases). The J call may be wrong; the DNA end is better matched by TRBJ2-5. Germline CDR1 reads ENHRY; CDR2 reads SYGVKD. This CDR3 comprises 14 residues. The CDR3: CAISEKGVQETQYF. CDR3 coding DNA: TGTGCCATCAGTGAGAAGGGGGTTCAAGAGACCCAGTACTTC.

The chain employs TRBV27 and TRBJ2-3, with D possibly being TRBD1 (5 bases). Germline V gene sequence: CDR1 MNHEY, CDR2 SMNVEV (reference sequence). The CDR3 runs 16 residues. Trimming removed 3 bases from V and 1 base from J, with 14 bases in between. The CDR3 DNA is TGTGCCAGCAGTTTTAAACAGGAGTCTGGCACAGATACGCAGTATTTT. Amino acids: CASSFKQESGTDTQYF.

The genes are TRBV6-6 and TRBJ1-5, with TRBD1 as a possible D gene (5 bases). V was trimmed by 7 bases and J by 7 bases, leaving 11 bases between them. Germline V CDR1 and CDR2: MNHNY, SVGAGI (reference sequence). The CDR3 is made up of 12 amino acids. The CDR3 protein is CASKGGDQPQHF. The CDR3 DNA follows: TGTGCCAGCAAGGGAGGGGACCAGCCCCAGCATTTT.

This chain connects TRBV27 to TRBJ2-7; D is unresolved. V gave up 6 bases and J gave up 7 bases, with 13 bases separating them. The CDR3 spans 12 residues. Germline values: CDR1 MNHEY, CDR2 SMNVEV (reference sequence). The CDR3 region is CASRAASREQYF. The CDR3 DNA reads TGTGCCAGCAGGGCGGCCTCGCGGGAGCAGTACTTC.

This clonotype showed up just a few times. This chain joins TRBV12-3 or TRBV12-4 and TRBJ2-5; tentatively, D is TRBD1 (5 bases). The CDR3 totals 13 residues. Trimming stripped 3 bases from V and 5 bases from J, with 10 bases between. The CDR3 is CASSFSGYETQYF. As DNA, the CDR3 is TGTGCCAGCAGTTTCTCAGGGTACGAGACCCAGTACTTC.

The CDR3 loop is CATIREGLGDSQFF. CDR3 nucleotides: TGTGCCACCATACGGGAGGGTCTCGGGGACTCCCAGTTCTTC. The J gene is TRBJ2-1, the V gene TRBV28; TRBD2 aligns across 8 bases. This CDR3 has 14 residues. The V segment lost 10 bases and the J segment 13 bases; nucleotides outside the gene matches: 18. Germline V CDR1 and CDR2: MDHEN, SYDVKM.

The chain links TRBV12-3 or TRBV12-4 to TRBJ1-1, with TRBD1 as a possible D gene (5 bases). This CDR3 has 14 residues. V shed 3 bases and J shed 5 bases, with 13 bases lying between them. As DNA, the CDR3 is TGTGCCAGCAGTTTCGGGCAGGGTTTAACTGAAGCTTTCTTT. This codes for CASSFGQGLTEAFF.

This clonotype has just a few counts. CDR3 in amino acids: CASSYSRGSPLHF. In nucleotides, the CDR3 is TGTGCCAGCAGTTACTCGCGAGGATCACCCCTCCACTTT. The chain employs TRBV6-6 and TRBJ1-6; no reliable D call. Germline V gene lookup returns CDR1 MNHNY and CDR2 SVGAGI (reference sequence). CDR3 length equals 13 residues. Trimming stripped 0 bases from V and 10 bases from J, with 7 bases between.

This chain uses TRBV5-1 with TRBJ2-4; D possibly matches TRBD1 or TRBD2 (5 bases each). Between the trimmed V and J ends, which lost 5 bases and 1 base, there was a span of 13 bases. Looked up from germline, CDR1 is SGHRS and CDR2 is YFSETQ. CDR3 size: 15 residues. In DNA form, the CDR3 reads TGCGCCAGCAGTTACTGGGACGGGGCCAAAAACATTCAGTACTTC. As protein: CASSYWDGAKNIQYF. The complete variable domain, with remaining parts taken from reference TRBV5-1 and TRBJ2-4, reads KAGVTQTPRYLIKTRGQQVTLSCSPISGHRSVSWYQQTPGQGLQFLFEYFSETQRNKGNFPGRFSGRQFSNSRSEMNVSTLELGDSALYLCASSYWDGAKNIQYFGAGTRLSVL.

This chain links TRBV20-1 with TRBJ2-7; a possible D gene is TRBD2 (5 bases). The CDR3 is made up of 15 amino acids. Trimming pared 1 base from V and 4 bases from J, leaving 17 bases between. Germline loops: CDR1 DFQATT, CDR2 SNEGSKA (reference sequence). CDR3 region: CSARVMGSAVYEQYF. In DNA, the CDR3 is TGCAGTGCTAGAGTAATGGGGAGTGCAGTATACGAGCAGTACTTC.

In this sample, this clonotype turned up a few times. The CDR3 loop is CSARETSGRFGNEQFF. In nucleotides, the CDR3 is TGCAGTGCTAGAGAGACTAGCGGGAGGTTCGGGAATGAGCAGTTCTTC. The rearrangement links TRBV20-1 to TRBJ2-1, with 13 bases aligning to TRBD2. Germline V CDR1 and CDR2: DFQATT, SNEGSKA (reference sequence). The CDR3 length is 16 residues. Losses at the gene ends were 0 bases for V and 7 bases for J; bases not matched to a gene: 6.

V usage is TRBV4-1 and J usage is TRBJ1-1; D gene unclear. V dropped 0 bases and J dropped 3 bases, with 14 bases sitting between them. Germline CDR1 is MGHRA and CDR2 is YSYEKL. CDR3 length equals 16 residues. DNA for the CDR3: TGCGCCAGCAGCCAAGAACAGAGCTATTGGGACACTGAAGCTTTCTTT. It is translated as CASSQEQSYWDTEAFF.

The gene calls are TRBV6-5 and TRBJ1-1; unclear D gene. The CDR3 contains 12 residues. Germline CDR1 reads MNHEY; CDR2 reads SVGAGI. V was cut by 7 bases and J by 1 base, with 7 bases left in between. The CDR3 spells CASISPNTEAFF. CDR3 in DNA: TGTGCCAGCATTTCACCGAACACTGAAGCTTTCTTT.

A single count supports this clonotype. CDR3 amino acids: CSARNLASESTDTQYF. CDR3 bases: TGCAGTGCTAGAAATTTGGCTAGCGAGAGCACAGATACGCAGTATTTT. The chain carries TRBV20-1 and TRBJ2-3; D possibly corresponds to TRBD2 (6 bases). V was cut by 2 bases and J by 0 bases, with 15 bases left in between. Germline CDR1 reads DFQATT; CDR2 reads SNEGSKA (reference sequence). CDR3 length: 16 amino acids.

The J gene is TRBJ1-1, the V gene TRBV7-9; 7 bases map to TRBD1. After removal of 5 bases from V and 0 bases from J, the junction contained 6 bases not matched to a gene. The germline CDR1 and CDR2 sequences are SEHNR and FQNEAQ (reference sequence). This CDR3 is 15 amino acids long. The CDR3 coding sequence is TGTGCCAGCAGCCCGGGAGGGGGCTTGAACACTGAAGCTTTCTTT. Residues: CASSPGGGLNTEAFF. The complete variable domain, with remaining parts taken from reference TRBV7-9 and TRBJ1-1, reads DTGVSQNPRHKITKRGQNVTFRCDPISEHNRLYWYRQTLGQGPEFLTYFQNEAQLEKSRLLSDRFSAERPKGSFSTLEIQRTEQGDSAMYLCASSPGGGLNTEAFFGQGTRLTVV.

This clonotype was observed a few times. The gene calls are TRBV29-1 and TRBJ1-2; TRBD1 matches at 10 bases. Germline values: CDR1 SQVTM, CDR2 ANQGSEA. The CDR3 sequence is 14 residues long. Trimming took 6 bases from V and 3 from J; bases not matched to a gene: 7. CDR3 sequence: CSVRMDRGDYGYTF. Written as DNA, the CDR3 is TGCAGCGTACGGATGGACAGGGGGGACTATGGCTACACCTTC.

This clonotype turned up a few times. CDR3 region: CASSQDQYPSYEQYF. CDR3 bases: TGCGCCAGCAGCCAAGATCAGTACCCGTCCTACGAGCAGTACTTC. This chain links TRBV4-1 with TRBJ2-7; no firm D call. The V end lost 0 bases, the J end lost 1 base, and 10 bases lay between the germline ends. This CDR3 has 15 amino acids. Germline V gene sequence: CDR1 MGHRA, CDR2 YSYEKL.

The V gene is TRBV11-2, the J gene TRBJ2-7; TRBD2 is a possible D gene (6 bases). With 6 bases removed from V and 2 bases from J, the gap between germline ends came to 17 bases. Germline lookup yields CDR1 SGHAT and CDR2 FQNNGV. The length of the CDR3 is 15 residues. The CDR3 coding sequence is TGTGCCAGCAGTAATGGGCGGGGCAGTCCCTACGAGCAGTACTTC. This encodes CASSNGRGSPYEQYF.

The CDR3 loop reads CASGLVQGAQYEQYF. The DNA for the CDR3 is TGTGCCAGTGGACTTGTTCAGGGGGCGCAGTACGAGCAGTACTTC. The genes are TRBV28 and TRBJ2-7; 8 bases align to TRBD1. The J segment lost 4 bases and the V segment lost 9 bases, leaving 14 bases of the junction unmatched. The CDR3 spans 15 residues. The V gene's germline CDR1 is MDHEN and CDR2 SYDVKM.

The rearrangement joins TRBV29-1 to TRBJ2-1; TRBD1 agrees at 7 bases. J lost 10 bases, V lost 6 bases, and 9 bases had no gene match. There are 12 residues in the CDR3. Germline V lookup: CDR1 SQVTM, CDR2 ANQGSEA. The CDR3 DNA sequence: TGCAGCGTCCAGACAGGGACCCTGGAGCAGTTCTTC. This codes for CSVQTGTLEQFF.

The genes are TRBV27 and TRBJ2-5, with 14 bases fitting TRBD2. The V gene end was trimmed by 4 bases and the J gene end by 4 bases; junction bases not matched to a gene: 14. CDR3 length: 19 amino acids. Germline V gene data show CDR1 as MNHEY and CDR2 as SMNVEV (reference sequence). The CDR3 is CASSSDYPGLAGVGETQYF. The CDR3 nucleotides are TGTGCCAGCAGTTCAGATTATCCGGGACTAGCGGGAGTCGGAGAGACCCAGTACTTC.

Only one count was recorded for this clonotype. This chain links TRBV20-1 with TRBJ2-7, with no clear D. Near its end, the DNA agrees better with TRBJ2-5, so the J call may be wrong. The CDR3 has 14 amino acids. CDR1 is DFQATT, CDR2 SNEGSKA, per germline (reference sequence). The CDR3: CSARDSAVLETQYF. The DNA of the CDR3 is TGCAGTGCTAGAGATAGTGCGGTGCTGGAGACCCAGTACTTC.

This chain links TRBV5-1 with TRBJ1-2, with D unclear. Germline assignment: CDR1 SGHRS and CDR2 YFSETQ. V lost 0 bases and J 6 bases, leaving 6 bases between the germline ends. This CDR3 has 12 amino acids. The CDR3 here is CASSLEDDGYTF. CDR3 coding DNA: TGCGCCAGCAGCTTGGAGGACGATGGCTACACCTTC. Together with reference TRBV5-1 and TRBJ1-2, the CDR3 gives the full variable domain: KAGVTQTPRYLIKTRGQQVTLSCSPISGHRSVSWYQQTPGQGLQFLFEYFSETQRNKGNFPGRFSGRQFSNSRSEMNVSTLELGDSALYLCASSLEDDGYTFGSGTRLTVV.